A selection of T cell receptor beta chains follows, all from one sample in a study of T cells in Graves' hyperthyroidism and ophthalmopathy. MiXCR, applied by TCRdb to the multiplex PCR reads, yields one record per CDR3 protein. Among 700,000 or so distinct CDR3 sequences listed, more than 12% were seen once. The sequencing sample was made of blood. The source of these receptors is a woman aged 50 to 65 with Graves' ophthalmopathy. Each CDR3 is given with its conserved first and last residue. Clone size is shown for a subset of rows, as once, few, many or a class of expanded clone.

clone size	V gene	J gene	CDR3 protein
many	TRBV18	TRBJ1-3	CATNQGNSGNTIYF
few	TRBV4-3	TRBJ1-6	CASSHKTVHSPLHF
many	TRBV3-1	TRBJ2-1	CASSQKAAGRYLQFF
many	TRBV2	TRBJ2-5	CASSDQGRETQYF
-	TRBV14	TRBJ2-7	CASSQGHTYGQYF
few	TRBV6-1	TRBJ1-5	CASRWDRARNQPQHF
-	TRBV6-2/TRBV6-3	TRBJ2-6	CASSSSYSGANVLTF
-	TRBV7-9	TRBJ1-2	CASSFRPGYGYTF
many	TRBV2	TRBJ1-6	CASSEESPGDSPLHF
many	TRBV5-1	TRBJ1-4	CASSQGDRFNEKLFF
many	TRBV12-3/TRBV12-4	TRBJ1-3	CASSFRQGAGNTIYF
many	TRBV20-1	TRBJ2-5	CSAIAGGAAETQYF
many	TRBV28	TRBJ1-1	CASSPRAGISTEAFF
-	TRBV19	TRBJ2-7	CASRPGIWGEQYF
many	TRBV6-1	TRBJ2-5	CASTPLRVRETQYF
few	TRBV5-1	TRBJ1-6	CASSLGGRVSYNSPLHF
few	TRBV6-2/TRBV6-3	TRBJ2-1	CASSYSTSAEQFF
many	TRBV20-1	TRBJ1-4	CSARPITRRTNEKLFF
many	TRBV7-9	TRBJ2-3	CASSLWSDTQYF
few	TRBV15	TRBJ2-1	CATGRGLESNEQFF
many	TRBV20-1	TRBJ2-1	CSARVLAAYNEQFF
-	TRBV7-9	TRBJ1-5	CASSEGGPGLGQPQHF
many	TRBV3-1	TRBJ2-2	CASSRTGGPGAGELFF